The 12 T cell receptor beta chains in this list originate from one sample, sequenced in a study of TIL therapy for anti-PD-1-resistant metastatic lung cancer. This was the immunoSEQ v3 assay. The repertoire was sequenced with immunoSEQ multiplex PCR; TCRdb's copy has only in-frame clones and lacks some. The profile covers more than 50,000 clones, with around 90% appearing a single time and just over 2.5% taken by the ten largest. The time point was: pre-treatment sample, taken before nivolumab and TIL therapy. Here the sequenced sample was blood, taken at baseline. These receptors all stem from a person aged 25-85 years with non-small cell lung cancer.

V and J are TRBV2 and TRBJ1-4; D is ambiguous. V was trimmed by 4 bases and J by 6 bases, leaving 3 bases between them. CDR1 is SNHLY and CDR2 is FYNNEI in the germline V gene. CDR3 size: 11 residues. The CDR3 here is CASSGHEKLFF. The CDR3 nucleotides read TGTGCCAGCAGTGGTCATGAAAAACTGTTTTTT.

V gene TRBV10-1 combines with J gene TRBJ1-1, with D perhaps matching TRBD1 (5 bases). The germline V gene encodes CDR1 WNHNN and CDR2 SYGVQD (reference sequence). V lost 2 bases, J lost 5 bases, and 12 bases lay in between. This CDR3 region has 14 residues. CDR3 nucleotide sequence: TGCGCCAGCAGTGAGACCAGGGTGCAGACTGAAGCTTTCTTT. It encodes CASSETRVQTEAFF.

CDR3: CASSSPFNRDPTYEQYF. CDR3 bases: TGTGCCAGCAGTTCGCCCTTTAACAGGGATCCAACCTACGAGCAGTACTTC. The chain employs TRBV28 and TRBJ2-7, with D tentatively TRBD1 (6 bases). The CDR3 has 17 amino acids. The V gene's germline CDR1 is MDHEN and CDR2 SYDVKM. V lost 4 bases, J lost 2 bases, and 21 bases lay in between. Supplemented by reference TRBV28 and TRBJ2-7, the full variable domain reads DVKVTQSSRYLVKRTGEKVFLECVQDMDHENMFWYRQDPGLGLRLIYFSYDVKMKEKGDIPEGYSVSREKKERFSLILESASTNQTSMYLCASSSPFNRDPTYEQYFGPGTRLTVT.

The gene calls are TRBV7-8 and TRBJ2-3; D might be TRBD2 (5 bases). Trimming pared 5 bases from V and 2 bases from J, leaving 14 bases between. Germline-derived CDR1 and CDR2 are SGHVS and FQNEAQ. The CDR3 sequence is 15 residues long. The CDR3 loop reads CASSEHRGSTDTQYF. The CDR3 DNA sequence: TGTGCCAGCAGCGAGCATCGGGGATCCACAGATACGCAGTATTTT.

CDR3 protein: CASSGSTDTQYF. The CDR3 DNA reads as TGTGCCAGCAGCGGGAGCACAGATACGCAGTATTTT. The rearrangement links TRBV28 to TRBJ2-3; no clear D gene. This CDR3 contains 12 residues. Germline CDR1 MDHEN, CDR2 SYDVKM. Trimming stripped 6 bases from V and 0 bases from J, with 4 bases between.

The V call is TRBV30, the J call TRBJ2-2, with a tentative D call TRBD2 (6 bases). With 4 bases removed from V and 3 bases from J, the gap between germline ends came to 12 bases. The germline V gene has CDR1 GTSNPN and CDR2 SVGIG (reference sequence). This CDR3 is built from 14 residues. The CDR3 bases are TGTGCCTGGACCAAGGAGCGGGACACCGGGGAGCTGTTTTTT. Amino acid sequence: CAWTKERDTGELFF. The full variable domain, rest sourced from reference TRBV30 and TRBJ2-2, is SQTIHQWPATLVQPVGSPLSLECTVEGTSNPNLYWYRQAAGRGLQLLFYSVGIGQISSEVPQNLSASRPQDRQFILSSKKLLLSDSGFYLCAWTKERDTGELFFGEGSRLTVL.

The CDR3: CASSVESGLTDTQYF. The CDR3 DNA follows: TGTGCCAGCAGCGTAGAATCGGGACTCACAGATACGCAGTATTTT. V and J are TRBV9 and TRBJ2-3; perhaps TRBD2 as D (6 bases). Germline V gene data show CDR1 as SGDLS and CDR2 as YYNGEE. V was shortened by 0 bases and J by 2 bases, with 10 bases between the two germline ends. This CDR3 is 15 amino acids long.

The CDR3 DNA sequence: TGTGCCAGCACCCCAGGGGGACGTCAGCCCCAGCATTTT. It codes for CASTPGGRQPQHF. V gene TRBV12-3 or TRBV12-4 combines with J gene TRBJ1-5, with TRBD1 matching over 7 bases. The CDR3 loop spans 13 amino acids. The V segment lost 7 bases and the J segment 6 bases; nucleotides outside the gene matches: 6.

The gene calls are TRBV2 and TRBJ2-3; 11 bases match TRBD1. Trimming cost V 4 bases and J 4 bases; bases outside gene matches: 7. This CDR3 has 16 residues. Germline V CDR1 and CDR2: SNHLY, FYNNEI. The CDR3 DNA reads TGTGCCAGCAGTGCTTCAAGGACAGGGGGCGCAGATACGCAGTATTTT. This codes for CASSASRTGGADTQYF.

The V and J genes are TRBV7-6 and TRBJ2-2; D unresolved. CDR1 SGHVS and CDR2 FNYEAQ come from the germline V gene. The CDR3 spans 13 residues. V was shortened by 5 bases and J by 5 bases, with 9 bases between the two germline ends. CDR3 amino acids: CASSPRWTGELFF. As DNA, the CDR3 is TGTGCCAGCAGCCCCCGCTGGACCGGGGAGCTGTTTTTT.

V usage is TRBV19 and J usage is TRBJ2-3; no clear D. Trimming stripped 4 bases from V and 3 bases from J, with 8 bases between. The length of the CDR3 is 13 residues. Per germline, CDR1 LNHDA and CDR2 SQIVND (reference sequence). CDR3 sequence (DNA): TGTGCCAGTAGTAAAACGTCAACAGATACGCAGTATTTT. Protein product: CASSKTSTDTQYF.

The DNA for the CDR3 is TGTGCCAGCAGCTTCGGTTTGAATCAGCCCCAGCATTTT. Amino acids: CASSFGLNQPQHF. The chain carries TRBV5-6 and TRBJ1-5, with D unclear. Per germline, CDR1 SGHDT and CDR2 YYEEEE. Trimming removed 2 bases from V and 4 bases from J, with 7 bases in between. The CDR3 is 13 residues long.